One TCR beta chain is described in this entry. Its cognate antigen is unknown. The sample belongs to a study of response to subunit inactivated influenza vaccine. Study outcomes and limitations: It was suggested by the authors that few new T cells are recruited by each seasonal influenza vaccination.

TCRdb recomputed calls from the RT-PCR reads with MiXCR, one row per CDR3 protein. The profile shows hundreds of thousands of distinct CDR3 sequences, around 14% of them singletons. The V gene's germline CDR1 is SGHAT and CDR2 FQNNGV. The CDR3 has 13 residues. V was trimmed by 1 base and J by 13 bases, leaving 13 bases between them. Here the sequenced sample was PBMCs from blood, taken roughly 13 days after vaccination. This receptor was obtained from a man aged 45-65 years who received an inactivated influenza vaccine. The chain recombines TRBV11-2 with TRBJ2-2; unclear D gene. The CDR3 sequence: CASSLAWVGGLFF. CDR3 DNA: TGTGCCAGCAGCTTAGCGTGGGTCGGTGGGCTGTTTTTT.